A selection of T cell receptor beta chains follows, all from one sample in a study of blood T cells in healthy people across ages. TCRdb ran MiXCR on the 5' RACE reads and lists one entry per CDR3 protein. The sample lists about a million distinct CDR3 sequences, 51% occurring once. Input material: blood. These receptors were collected from a woman aged 55-69 years in good health. Both conserved end residues are part of each CDR3. A D gene is named only where the DNA matches it firmly. A row's size may be missing; if present it is once, few, many or a size class.

v_gene,len,abundance,d_gene,j_gene,CDR3nt,CDR3aa
TRBV12-3/TRBV12-4,12,-,-,TRBJ2-7,TGTGCCAGCACTCGTGAGGCCTACGAGCAGTACTTC,CASTREAYEQYF
TRBV11-2,16,-,-,TRBJ2-3,TGTGCCAGCAGCATAGGGGCCCGTCGGAAAACAGATACGCAGTATTTT,CASSIGARRKTDTQYF
TRBV20-1,17,-,-,TRBJ2-6,TGCAGTGCTAGCCCCTTTATCGGGGGCGATGGGGCCAACGTCCTGACTTTC,CSASPFIGGDGANVLTF
TRBV27,16,few,TRBD2,TRBJ2-3,TGTGCCAGCACCCTAGGGACTAGCGGGATTGCAGATACGCAGTATTTT,CASTLGTSGIADTQYF
TRBV7-9,13,few,-,TRBJ2-7,TGTGCCAGCAGTGGGGTGCTCTCCTACGAGCAGTACTTC,CASSGVLSYEQYF
TRBV20-1,16,-,TRBD2,TRBJ2-1,TGCAGTGCTAGAGGGCCGATTAGCGGGAGGGCCAATGAGCAGTTCTTC,CSARGPISGRANEQFF
TRBV27,16,-,-,TRBJ2-3,TGTGCCAGCAGTATTAACAGGGTGAGAGGACCAGATACGCAGTATTTT,CASSINRVRGPDTQYF
TRBV7-2,16,-,TRBD1,TRBJ2-6,TGTGCCAGCAGCCTAACAGGGGGCACCGGGGCCAACGTCCTGACTTTC,CASSLTGGTGANVLTF
TRBV11-2,15,few,TRBD1,TRBJ2-7,TGTGCCAGCAGCACCTTCCGGGACAGGGGCCACGAGCAGTACTTC,CASSTFRDRGHEQYF
TRBV12-3/TRBV12-4,13,-,-,TRBJ1-2,TGTGCCAGCAGACGACCCTGGAGGGATGGCTACACCTTC,CASRRPWRDGYTF